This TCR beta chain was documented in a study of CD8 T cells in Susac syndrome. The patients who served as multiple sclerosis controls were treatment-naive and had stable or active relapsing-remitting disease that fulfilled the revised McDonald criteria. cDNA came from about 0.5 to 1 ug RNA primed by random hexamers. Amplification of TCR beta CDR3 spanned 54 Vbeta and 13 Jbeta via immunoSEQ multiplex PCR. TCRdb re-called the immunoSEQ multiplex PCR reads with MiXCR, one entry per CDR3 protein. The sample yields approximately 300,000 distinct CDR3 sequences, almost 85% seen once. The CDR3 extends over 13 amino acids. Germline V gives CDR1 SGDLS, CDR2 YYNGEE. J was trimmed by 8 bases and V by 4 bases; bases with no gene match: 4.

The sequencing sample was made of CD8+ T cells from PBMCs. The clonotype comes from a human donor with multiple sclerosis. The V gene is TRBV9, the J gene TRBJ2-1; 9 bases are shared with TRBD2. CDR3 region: CASSFSGSDEQFF. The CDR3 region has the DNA TGTGCCAGCAGCTTTAGCGGGAGTGATGAGCAGTTCTTC.